The clone carrying this T cell receptor (beta chain) appeared once. The antigen remains undetermined. The data stem from a study of OX40 agonist ivuxolimab in advanced cancers. Study results and caveats: By week 6 at 0.1 to 3.0 mg/kg, blood CD4+ and CD8+ T cells had expanded clonally. Certain nonresponders likewise exhibited a low normalized T-cell clonal expansion. Clonal expansion among partial responders at 0.1-3.0 mg/kg ranked near the lowest.

Germline assignment: CDR1 MNHEY and CDR2 SMNVEV (reference sequence). This CDR3 is built from 12 residues. The V and J ends lost 2 bases and 6 bases respectively, with 4 bases between them. Sequenced by immunoSEQ multiplex PCR; TCRdb stores in-frame clones only, minus some. Of about 52,000 clones in the sample, 90% to 95% were seen once. This clonotype originated in an adult with an advanced solid tumor such as melanoma, head and neck, liver or kidney cancer. The source was CD4+ or CD8+ T cells sorted from blood, collected in a trial of the OX40 agonist ivuxolimab. The chain couples TRBV27 to TRBJ2-2; D ambiguous. This chain's CDR3 is CASSLEAGELFF. The CDR3 DNA is TGTGCCAGCAGTTTAGAAGCCGGGGAGCTGTTTTTT.